Shown below are 23 T cell receptor beta chains from a single sample sequenced in a study of OX40 agonist ivuxolimab in advanced cancers. Produced via immunoSEQ multiplex PCR; TCRdb's table is partial and in-frame only. The sample shows tens of thousands of clones, roughly 80% of them seen only once. The sequencing here drew on CD4+ or CD8+ T cells sorted from blood, taken in a trial of the OX40 agonist ivuxolimab. These receptors originate from an adult with an advanced solid tumor such as melanoma, head and neck, liver or kidney cancer.

The chain recombines TRBV11-1 with TRBJ1-1; 8 bases agree with TRBD1. V gave up 5 bases and J gave up 10 bases; unmatched junction bases: 15. Germline V gene data show CDR1 as SGHAT and CDR2 as FQDESV (reference sequence). CDR3 length equals 15 residues. CDR3 region: CASSTRTDREIAAFF. The CDR3 bases are TGTGCCAGCAGCACTCGGACGGACAGGGAAATCGCAGCTTTCTTT.

The V gene is TRBV5-4, the J gene TRBJ2-5; D perhaps matches TRBD2 (7 bases). V was cut by 4 bases and J by 5 bases, with 18 bases left in between. The germline gives CDR1 SGHNT, CDR2 YYREEE (reference sequence). The CDR3 covers 15 residues. CDR3 residues: CASSPWGGEQETQYF. The CDR3 DNA sequence: TGTGCCAGCAGCCCCTGGGGGGGCGAGCAGGAGACCCAGTACTTC.

The J gene is TRBJ2-1, the V gene TRBV19; 8 nucleotides align to TRBD2. The CDR3 covers 16 residues. CDR1 and CDR2 from the germline V gene are LNHDA and SQIVND (reference sequence). V gave up 4 bases and J gave up 6 bases; unmatched junction bases: 11. The CDR3 reads CASSTLPGGARNEQFF. CDR3 nucleotides: TGTGCCAGTAGTACCCTCCCGGGGGGGGCTCGCAATGAGCAGTTCTTC.

The gene calls are TRBV10-2 and TRBJ2-7; perhaps TRBD2 as D (5 bases). The CDR3 runs to 13 residues. V gave up 2 bases and J gave up 5 bases, with 10 bases separating them. The germline V gene has CDR1 WSHSY and CDR2 SAAADI. The CDR3 protein is CASSERRSDEQYF. As DNA, the CDR3 is TGCGCCAGCAGTGAGAGGAGGTCGGACGAGCAGTACTTC.

This clone was seen just once. The rearrangement joins TRBV11-2 to TRBJ2-1; TRBD2 matches at 15 bases. There are 17 residues in the CDR3. CDR1 is SGHAT, CDR2 FQNNGV, per germline. J gave up 4 bases and V 3 bases, and 4 bases lay outside the gene matches. As DNA, the CDR3 is TGTGCCAGCAGCTTCGGGACTAGCGGGGGGAAATACAATGAGCAGTTCTTC. It encodes CASSFGTSGGKYNEQFF. Filled out from reference TRBV11-2 and TRBJ2-1, the complete variable domain reads EAGVAQSPRYKIIEKRQSVAFWCNPISGHATLYWYQQILGQGPKLLIQFQNNGVVDDSQLPKDRFSAERLKGVDSTLKIQPAKLEDSAVYLCASSFGTSGGKYNEQFFGPGTRLTVL.

In DNA form, the CDR3 reads TGTGCCAGCAGCTCGCTGGGTGGTGGGCTGTTTTTT. Encoded protein: CASSSLGGGLFF. The chain joins TRBV11-2 to TRBJ2-2; D is uncertain. V lost 4 bases and J 13 bases, leaving 13 bases between the germline ends. The CDR3 totals 12 residues. Germline CDR1 reads SGHAT; CDR2 reads FQNNGV. The full variable domain, with the rest looked up from reference TRBV11-2 and TRBJ2-2, is EAGVAQSPRYKIIEKRQSVAFWCNPISGHATLYWYQQILGQGPKLLIQFQNNGVVDDSQLPKDRFSAERLKGVDSTLKIQPAKLEDSAVYLCASSSLGGGLFFGEGSRLTVL.

Only one count was recorded for this clone. CDR3 residues: CASSVGRVGETQYF. In DNA form, the CDR3 reads TGTGCCAGCAGCGTAGGAAGAGTGGGGGAGACCCAGTACTTC. V usage is TRBV9 and J usage is TRBJ2-5, with D unclear. Looked up from germline, CDR1 is SGDLS and CDR2 is YYNGEE. This CDR3 has 14 residues. V lost 0 bases and J lost 5, with 11 bases in between.

The V call is TRBV11-2, the J call TRBJ2-7; no reliable D call. The V gene's germline CDR1 is SGHAT and CDR2 FQNNGV. V shed 7 bases and J shed 0 bases, with 13 bases lying between them. The CDR3 covers 14 residues. This CDR3 is CASTPGVVSYEQYF. CDR3 nucleotides: TGTGCCAGCACCCCTGGGGTAGTCTCCTACGAGCAGTACTTC.

The J gene is TRBJ1-2, the V gene TRBV19; D is undetermined. Germline values: CDR1 LNHDA, CDR2 SQIVND (reference sequence). CDR3 size: 16 residues. Trimming left V 0 bases short and J 2 bases short, with 13 bases between. DNA for the CDR3: TGTGCCAGTAGTATAGAGAGCAGAGAGCCAAACTATGGCTACACCTTC. Protein product: CASSIESREPNYGYTF.

CDR3 DNA: TGTGCCAGCAGTCTGAAAGGGGGCGCGTACAATGAGCAGTTCTTC. It specifies CASSLKGGAYNEQFF. This chain connects TRBV6-6 to TRBJ2-1, with TRBD1 matching 7 bases. Trimming removed 5 bases from V and 4 bases from J; junction bases left unmatched: 8. The CDR3 spans 15 residues. Per germline, CDR1 MNHNY and CDR2 SVGAGI (reference sequence).

The rearrangement uses TRBV5-6 and TRBJ2-2; 7 bases are shared with TRBD2. The CDR3 length is 16 residues. The germline V gene encodes CDR1 SGHDT and CDR2 YYEEEE. The V segment lost 4 bases and the J segment 0 bases; nucleotides outside the gene matches: 6. CDR3: CASSLGGSPNTGELFF. The CDR3 DNA reads as TGTGCCAGCAGCCTGGGGGGGTCGCCGAACACCGGGGAGCTGTTTTTT.

The chain joins TRBV5-1 to TRBJ2-7; 11 bases fit TRBD2. Germline V CDR1 and CDR2: SGHRS, YFSETQ. The CDR3 contains 14 residues. Losses at the gene ends were 6 bases for V and 7 bases for J; bases not matched to a gene: 9. CDR3 sequence (DNA): TGCGCCAGCAAAACGACTAGCGGGGCAAGGGAGCAGTACTTC. This codes for CASKTTSGAREQYF.

The rearrangement joins TRBV9 to TRBJ1-6; 8 bases match TRBD1. The ends lost 0 bases at V and 8 bases at J; junction bases unmatched: 1. Per the germline V gene, CDR1 is SGDLS and CDR2 is YYNGEE. The CDR3 extends over 14 amino acids. The CDR3 sequence is CASSVEQGDSPLHF. The CDR3 DNA follows: TGTGCCAGCAGCGTAGAACAGGGGGATTCACCCCTCCACTTT. The whole variable domain, filled in from reference TRBV9 and TRBJ1-6, reads DSGVTQTPKHLITATGQRVTLRCSPRSGDLSVYWYQQSLDQGLQFLIQYYNGEERAKGNILERFSAQQFPDLHSELNLSSLELGDSALYFCASSVEQGDSPLHFGNGTRLTVT.

J is TRBJ2-3 and V is TRBV9, with TRBD2 identical over 10 bases. The trim removed 4 bases at V and 1 base at J, leaving 3 bases unmatched. CDR1 and CDR2 (germline): SGDLS, YYNGEE. CDR3 size: 15 residues. Here the CDR3 reads CASSLTSGGTDTQYF. In nucleotides, the CDR3 is TGTGCCAGCAGCCTCACTAGCGGGGGCACAGATACGCAGTATTTT.

This sequence joins TRBV7-2 and TRBJ2-1; D unclear. Germline V gives CDR1 SGHTA, CDR2 FQGNSA. This CDR3 is built from 16 residues. V lost 1 base and J lost 5, with 15 bases in between. CDR3 coding DNA: TGTGCCAGCAGCTTAGTCGCGTCCTTTGGAGACAATGAGCAGTTCTTC. Protein: CASSLVASFGDNEQFF.

This chain uses TRBV7-9 with TRBJ1-1, with 9 bases that match TRBD1. Germline CDR1 is SEHNR and CDR2 is FQNEAQ (reference sequence). CDR3 length equals 16 residues. Trimming at V came to 4 bases and at J to 1 base, leaving 7 bases not matched to a gene. This CDR3 is CASSSKGQGPNTEAFF. CDR3 nucleotide sequence: TGTGCCAGCAGCTCAAAGGGACAGGGCCCGAACACTGAAGCTTTCTTT.

CDR3 bases: TGTGCCAGCATCCAATACAATGAGCAGTTCTTC. Translated: CASIQYNEQFF. The genes are TRBV7-9 and TRBJ2-1; D ambiguous. The V end lost 7 bases, the J end lost 4 bases, and 5 bases lay between the germline ends. CDR3 length: 11 amino acids. In germline, CDR1 is SEHNR, CDR2 FQNEAQ (reference sequence).

In nucleotides, the CDR3 is TGTGCCAGCAGAGGCAGAACAGATACGCAGTATTTT. This encodes CASRGRTDTQYF. The chain carries TRBV2 and TRBJ2-3, with D unclear. This CDR3 is built from 12 residues. V was pared by 6 bases and J by 3 bases, with 7 bases between. Germline V lookup: CDR1 SNHLY, CDR2 FYNNEI.

V and J are TRBV6-4 and TRBJ1-6, with D tentatively TRBD1 (5 bases). The germline V gene encodes CDR1 MRHNA and CDR2 SNTAGT. The CDR3 sequence is 13 residues long. Between the trimmed V and J ends, which lost 3 bases and 5 bases, there was a span of 5 bases. The CDR3 nucleotides are TGTGCCAGCAGTGAACAGGATAATTCACCCCTCCACTTT. It specifies CASSEQDNSPLHF.

As regards this clone: Within the sample, other DNA sequences also encode this same CDR3. J is TRBJ1-3 and V is TRBV5-4; 7 positions agree with TRBD1. Germline values: CDR1 SGHNT, CDR2 YYREEE (reference sequence). The CDR3 contains 13 residues. Losses at the gene ends were 5 bases for V and 4 bases for J; bases not matched to a gene: 3. CDR3 loop: CASRQGNGNTIYF. CDR3 nucleotides: TGTGCCAGCAGACAGGGGAACGGAAACACCATATATTTT.

The chain couples TRBV19 to TRBJ1-6; D is perhaps TRBD1 (6 bases). The V and J ends lost 3 bases and 5 bases respectively, with 8 bases between them. The CDR3 extends over 14 amino acids. CDR1 LNHDA and CDR2 SQIVND come from the germline V gene (reference sequence). CDR3 sequence reads: CASSIKGDNSPLHF. For the CDR3, the DNA is TGTGCCAGTAGTATTAAGGGGGATAATTCACCCCTCCACTTT.

J is TRBJ2-7 and V is TRBV18; no reliable D call. With 2 bases removed from V and 0 bases from J, the gap between germline ends came to 2 bases. This CDR3 contains 12 residues. Looked up from germline, CDR1 is KGHSH and CDR2 is LQKENI. Written as DNA, the CDR3 is TGTGCCAGCTCACCAGACTCCTACGAGCAGTACTTC. Amino acids: CASSPDSYEQYF.

This chain joins TRBV5-1 and TRBJ2-2; 7 bases are a match to TRBD1. The trim removed 4 bases at V and 5 bases at J, leaving 11 bases unmatched. The CDR3 length is 16 residues. Per germline, CDR1 SGHRS and CDR2 YFSETQ. The CDR3: CASSRHQTGRTGELFF. The CDR3 DNA sequence: TGCGCCAGCAGCCGCCATCAGACAGGGCGGACCGGGGAGCTGTTTTTT.